These 27 T cell receptor beta chains share one sample of origin, sequenced in a study of regulatory T cells in long-lasting Graves disease. Arm-PCR of CDR3 regions with iRepertoire HTBI primers generated TCR beta libraries. TCRdb analysed the multiplex PCR reads with MiXCR anew, one entry per CDR3 protein. This table has hundreds of thousands of distinct CDR3 sequences, about 14% appearing once. The time point was: newly diagnosed GD, antithyroid drugs for less than 3 months. The authors made the TCR library using RNA they extracted from PBMCs. The specimen comprised peripheral blood mononuclear cells (PBMCs), sampled at new diagnosis, from a patient treated with antithyroid drugs. These TCRs come from a female donor with Graves disease.

This clonotype was seen ten or more times. The V and J genes are TRBV9 and TRBJ2-3; D is ambiguous. Germline V gene lookup returns CDR1 SGDLS and CDR2 YYNGEE. The CDR3 spans 15 residues. With 0 bases removed from V and 0 bases from J, the gap between germline ends came to 8 bases. The CDR3 is CASSVDLPSTDTQYF. CDR3 in DNA: TGTGCCAGCAGCGTAGACCTACCTAGCACAGATACGCAGTATTTT.

This clonotype was counted many times. The chain carries TRBV20-1 and TRBJ2-5; 10 nucleotides agree with TRBD2. This CDR3 is 15 amino acids long. Germline V lookup: CDR1 DFQATT, CDR2 SNEGSKA (reference sequence). V trimming: 1 base; J trimming: 6 bases; junction bases outside the gene matches: 8. CDR3 sequence: CSARGEASGSKTQYF. The CDR3 DNA follows: TGCAGTGCTAGAGGTGAAGCTAGCGGGAGCAAGACCCAGTACTTC.

This clonotype was detected ten times or more. CDR3 loop: CSVNNGNTIYF. DNA of the CDR3: TGCAGCGTTAACAACGGAAACACCATATATTTT. V is TRBV29-1 and J is TRBJ1-3; no definite D call. V lost 5 bases, J lost 4 bases, and 6 bases lay in between. The CDR3 extends over 11 amino acids. Germline V gene data show CDR1 as SQVTM and CDR2 as ANQGSEA. Full variable domain (remainder filled in from reference TRBV29-1 and TRBJ1-3): SAVISQKPSRDICQRGTSLTIQCQVDSQVTMMFWYRQQPGQSLTLIATANQGSEATYESGFVIDKFPISRPNLTFSTLTVSNMSPEDSSIYLCSVNNGNTIYFGEGSWLTVV.

In this sample, this clonotype turned up many times. The CDR3 here is CASNPGRGVWGNQPQHF. The CDR3 DNA reads as TGTGCCAGCAACCCGGGACGGGGTGTGTGGGGCAATCAGCCCCAGCATTTT. The chain couples TRBV6-8 to TRBJ1-5; D may be TRBD1 (5 bases). Germline V gives CDR1 MNHGY, CDR2 SAAAGT. The CDR3 loop spans 17 amino acids. Deletions cut 7 bases from V and 2 bases from J, with 21 bases between.

Ten or more counts support this clonotype. This chain joins TRBV28 and TRBJ2-3, with 11 bases that match TRBD2. The ends lost 3 bases at V and 1 base at J; junction bases unmatched: 9. The CDR3 extends over 18 amino acids. From germline, CDR1 is MDHEN and CDR2 SYDVKM. The CDR3 here is CASSFRLAGPSGTDTQYF. The CDR3 DNA follows: TGTGCCAGCAGTTTCCGACTAGCGGGGCCCTCTGGCACAGATACGCAGTATTTT.

This clonotype was observed at least ten times. V is TRBV2 and J is TRBJ1-1; D gene unclear. CDR3 length equals 10 residues. The germline CDR1 and CDR2 sequences are SNHLY and FYNNEI. Trimming left V 6 bases short and J 11 bases short, with 10 bases between. Here the CDR3 reads CASRTVGAFF. Written as DNA, the CDR3 is TGTGCCAGCAGGACGGTTGGGGCTTTCTTT.

This clonotype was detected a few times. The CDR3 region is CASSAGGNYEQYF. The CDR3 DNA is TGTGCCAGCAGTGCAGGGGGAAACTACGAGCAGTACTTC. The J gene is TRBJ2-7, the V gene TRBV28; 7 nucleotides agree with TRBD1. Germline loops: CDR1 MDHEN, CDR2 SYDVKM. The trim removed 5 bases at V and 3 bases at J, leaving 4 bases unmatched. The CDR3 is made up of 13 amino acids.

The sample holds many counts of this clonotype. The V gene is TRBV27, the J gene TRBJ2-7; either TRBD1 or TRBD2 may supply D (5 bases each). The CDR3 has 14 amino acids. Trimming cost V 5 bases and J 4 bases, with 15 bases left between them. Germline loops: CDR1 MNHEY, CDR2 SMNVEV (reference sequence). The CDR3: CASSPERGRYEQYF. As DNA, the CDR3 is TGTGCCAGCAGTCCCGAGAGGGGCCGATACGAGCAGTACTTC.

This clonotype appeared a few times. A read error is possible here, since a much larger clone lies one base away. The genes are TRBV7-2 and TRBJ1-1; D is perhaps TRBD1 (6 bases). The V and J ends lost 1 base and 1 base respectively, with 10 bases between them. The CDR3 length is 15 residues. The germline CDR1 and CDR2 sequences are SGHTA and FQGNSA. The CDR3 spells CASSLEQGKNTEAFF. The CDR3 DNA reads as TGTGCCAGCAGCTTAGAGCAGGGGAAGAACACTGAAGCTTTCTTT. Supplemented by reference TRBV7-2 and TRBJ1-1, the full variable domain reads GAGVSQSPSNKVTEKGKDVELRCDPISGHTALYWYRQSLGQGLEFLIYFQGNSAPDKSGLPSDRFSAERTGGSVSTLTIQRTQQEDSAVYLCASSLEQGKNTEAFFGQGTRLTVV.

This clonotype occurred many times. This sequence joins TRBV2 and TRBJ2-7, with D tentatively TRBD2 (7 bases). Germline lookup yields CDR1 SNHLY and CDR2 FYNNEI. Trimming shortened V by 6 bases and J by 1 base, and 16 bases separated the two germline ends. The CDR3 sequence is 15 residues long. CDR3 region: CASRWGGNESYEQYF. The CDR3 bases are TGTGCCAGCAGGTGGGGGGGCAACGAATCCTACGAGCAGTACTTC. The full variable domain, rest sourced from reference TRBV2 and TRBJ2-7, is EPEVTQTPSHQVTQMGQEVILRCVPISNHLYFYWYRQILGQKVEFLVSFYNNEISEKSEIFDDQFSVERPDGSNFTLKIRSTKLEDSAMYFCASRWGGNESYEQYFGPGTRLTVT.

The V and J genes are TRBV24-1 and TRBJ1-2, with D possibly matching TRBD1 (5 bases). V was clipped by 7 bases and J by 6 bases, with 14 bases between them. From germline, CDR1 is KGHDR and CDR2 SFDVKD. The CDR3 length is 13 residues. The CDR3 reads CATSPGRSHGYTF. The CDR3 DNA reads as TGTGCCACCAGCCCGGGACGGTCACATGGCTACACCTTC.

V and J are TRBV30 and TRBJ2-2; TRBD2 aligns across 9 bases. The J segment lost 5 bases and the V segment lost 2 bases, leaving 6 bases of the junction unmatched. The CDR3 is made up of 15 amino acids. The germline V gene has CDR1 GTSNPN and CDR2 SVGIG (reference sequence). The CDR3 DNA follows: TGTGCCTGGAGTCTAGGCGGGAGGGGAACCGGGGAGCTGTTTTTT. As protein: CAWSLGGRGTGELFF.

This clonotype showed up many times. V usage is TRBV6-1 and J usage is TRBJ1-1, with no clear D. V gave up 7 bases and J gave up 0 bases, with 9 bases separating them. Germline V gives CDR1 MNHNS, CDR2 SASEGT. This CDR3 contains 13 residues. In nucleotides, the CDR3 is TGTGCCAGCAAGGGAACCCTGAACACTGAAGCTTTCTTT. It translates to CASKGTLNTEAFF.

This clonotype has at least ten counts. This rearrangement joins TRBV7-9 to TRBJ2-1, with D uncertain. The CDR3 length is 15 residues. Per germline, CDR1 SEHNR and CDR2 FQNEAQ (reference sequence). V lost 0 bases to trimming and J lost 7 bases, with 13 bases between them. This CDR3 is CASSLAGIFRNEQFF. The CDR3 DNA follows: TGTGCCAGCAGCTTAGCCGGTATATTTCGGAATGAGCAGTTCTTC.

For this clonotype: The likely explanation is a read error, given a far larger clone one base away. The rearrangement links TRBV7-3 to TRBJ2-7, with 12 bases that match TRBD2. CDR3 length: 15 residues. V lost 2 bases and J lost 5; bases outside the gene matches: 4. CDR1 is SGHTA, CDR2 FQGTGA, per germline. Here the CDR3 DNA reads TGTGCCAGCAGCTTACGACTAGCGGGAGCCCACGAGCAGTACTTC. Translation gives CASSLRLAGAHEQYF.

This clonotype was seen many times. The chain couples TRBV30 to TRBJ1-1; unclear D gene. CDR1 and CDR2 from the germline V gene are GTSNPN and SVGIG (reference sequence). V shed 4 bases and J shed 5 bases, with 14 bases lying between them. This CDR3 spans 13 amino acids. CDR3 DNA: TGTGCCTGGACCTGGACGGGGAGAACTGAAGCTTTCTTT. Amino acid sequence: CAWTWTGRTEAFF.

This clonotype was detected only a few times. A much larger clone sits a single nucleotide away, making a read error possible. This rearrangement joins TRBV11-1 to TRBJ2-1; D call uncertain. The V end was cut by 4 bases, the J end by 0 bases, with 10 bases between. This CDR3 spans 15 amino acids. The germline V gene has CDR1 SGHAT and CDR2 FQDESV (reference sequence). The CDR3 is CASSSAAISYNEQFF. The CDR3 DNA is TGTGCCAGCAGCTCGGCTGCAATCTCCTACAATGAGCAGTTCTTC.

Notes on this clonotype: This may be a read error: a much more frequent sequence differs by one nucleotide. This chain joins TRBV2 and TRBJ1-2; D gene unclear. The CDR3 consists of 14 residues. Germline V gives CDR1 SNHLY, CDR2 FYNNEI. Trimming pared 2 bases from V and 6 bases from J, leaving 13 bases between. CDR3 residues: CASSERRGTHGYTF. In nucleotides, the CDR3 is TGTGCCAGCAGTGAAAGGCGGGGAACCCATGGCTACACCTTC.

The chain couples TRBV12-3 or TRBV12-4 to TRBJ2-7, with 8 bases that match TRBD2. The CDR3 spans 19 residues. After removal of 6 bases from V and 4 bases from J, the junction contained 23 bases not matched to a gene. CDR3 region: CASSSRGGAIAGPFYEQYF. The CDR3 bases are TGTGCCAGCAGCTCCCGTGGGGGGGCAATAGCGGGGCCTTTTTACGAGCAGTACTTC.

The chain couples TRBV4-1 to TRBJ2-5; D gene uncertain. CDR3 size: 15 residues. Germline V gene data show CDR1 as MGHRA and CDR2 as YSYEKL. V lost 1 base to trimming and J lost 5 bases, with 14 bases between them. CDR3 sequence (DNA): TGCGCCAGCAGCCAAGTAGACGGATCTTTGGAGACCCAGTACTTC. It encodes CASSQVDGSLETQYF.

This clonotype came up many times. The chain carries TRBV6-2 or TRBV6-3 and TRBJ2-1; TRBD2 matches at 10 bases. The CDR3 has 14 amino acids. Germline V lookup: CDR1 MNHEY, CDR2 SVGEGT. The junction had 11 bases not matched to a gene; V was cut back by 10 bases and J by 8 bases. In DNA form, the CDR3 reads TGTGCCACCAAGACCGGGACTAGCGTCGATGAGCAGTTCTTC. This sequence encodes CATKTGTSVDEQFF.

This clonotype came up many times. The chain combines TRBV27 with TRBJ1-5; D may be TRBD1 (5 bases). The CDR3 has 15 amino acids. The V gene lost 2 bases and the J gene lost 1 base, with 9 bases spanning the gap. CDR1 MNHEY and CDR2 SMNVEV come from the germline V gene (reference sequence). The CDR3 region has the DNA TGTGCCAGCAGTTTAAGATCAGGGAGCAATCAGCCCCAGCATTTT. Translated, it gives CASSLRSGSNQPQHF.

This clonotype turned up a few times. DNA of the CDR3: TGTGCCAGCAGCGCGGGGGCAGGGGGCCCTACGTCCTATGGCTACACCTTC. It is translated as CASSAGAGGPTSYGYTF. The chain has TRBV11-2 and TRBJ1-2, with 8 bases aligning to TRBD1. Germline V gene data show CDR1 as SGHAT and CDR2 as FQNNGV. The J segment lost 4 bases and the V segment lost 5 bases, leaving 15 bases of the junction unmatched. This CDR3 is 17 amino acids long.

In its sample, this clonotype was seen a few times. Here the CDR3 reads CASSDRHPASTDTQYF. DNA of the CDR3: TGTGCCAGCAGCGACCGACACCCAGCTAGCACAGATACGCAGTATTTT. The V and J genes are TRBV6-1 and TRBJ2-3, with D hard to call. V shed 6 bases and J shed 0 bases, with 16 bases lying between them. Germline loops: CDR1 MNHNS, CDR2 SASEGT. The CDR3 runs to 16 residues.

The V gene is TRBV7-3, the J gene TRBJ2-5; either TRBD1 or TRBD2 may fit D (7 bases each). The germline V gene encodes CDR1 SGHTA and CDR2 FQGTGA. The CDR3 spans 15 residues. V gave up 5 bases and J gave up 5 bases, with 18 bases separating them. The CDR3 DNA reads as TGTGCCAGCAGCCCAGGGGGGGGGAGCTTGGAGACCCAGTACTTC. Its protein product is CASSPGGGSLETQYF.

Ten or more counts support this clonotype. The chain has TRBV24-1 and TRBJ2-1; 9 bases fit TRBD1. V lost 10 bases and J lost 5; bases outside the gene matches: 17. The CDR3 extends over 17 amino acids. The germline CDR1 and CDR2 sequences are KGHDR and SFDVKD. CDR3: CATQGWVWGTGNNEQFF. DNA of the CDR3: TGTGCCACGCAGGGATGGGTATGGGGGACAGGGAACAATGAGCAGTTCTTC.

This clonotype was seen at least ten times. This chain uses TRBV12-3 or TRBV12-4 with TRBJ1-2; TRBD1 aligns across 7 bases. The CDR3 spans 16 residues. V lost 3 bases and J lost 3; bases outside the gene matches: 10. CDR3 nucleotides: TGTGCCAGCAGTTTTCGGCCGAGACAGGGTTACTATGGCTACACCTTC. It is translated as CASSFRPRQGYYGYTF.